Listed below are T cell receptor beta chains from one sample, sequenced in a study of T cells in Graves' hyperthyroidism and ophthalmopathy. From the multiplex PCR reads, TCRdb called clonotypes with MiXCR, one entry per CDR3 protein. This table holds around 190,000 distinct CDR3 sequences, 17% found once. The sequenced sample was blood. These receptors were collected from a woman in her 50s with Graves' hyperthyroidism. Each CDR3 is given with its conserved first and last residue. D genes are given only for firm matches. Rows may omit the clone size; those that give it use once, few, many or a size class.

d_gene: TRBD1
abundance: many
j_gene: TRBJ1-2
v_gene: TRBV6-1
CDR3nt: TGTGCCAGCAGTTCTCCGGACAGGGATAACACCTTC
CDR3aa: CASSSPDRDNTF

d_gene: .
abundance: many
j_gene: TRBJ2-5
v_gene: TRBV3-1
CDR3nt: TGTGCCAGCAGCCAAGGGACCTCTTCTGAGACCCAGTACTTC
CDR3aa: CASSQGTSSETQYF

d_gene: .
abundance: .
j_gene: TRBJ2-5
v_gene: TRBV28
CDR3nt: TGTGCCAGCAGTTTGCAGGGTCAGGCCCAAGAGACCCAGTACTTC
CDR3aa: CASSLQGQAQETQYF

d_gene: TRBD1
abundance: few
j_gene: TRBJ1-2
v_gene: TRBV5-8
CDR3nt: TGTGCCAGTATGGGACAGGGGTATGGCTACACCTTC
CDR3aa: CASMGQGYGYTF

d_gene: .
abundance: many
j_gene: TRBJ1-1
v_gene: TRBV20-1
CDR3nt: TGCAGTGCTAGGGGGGGGGCTACTGAAGCTTTCTTT
CDR3aa: CSARGGATEAFF

d_gene: TRBD2
abundance: many
j_gene: TRBJ2-1
v_gene: TRBV20-1
CDR3nt: TGCAGTGCCGACCATCCAAGCGGGAGGGGTCAGTTCTTC
CDR3aa: CSADHPSGRGQFF

d_gene: .
abundance: few
j_gene: TRBJ1-3
v_gene: TRBV7-6
CDR3nt: TGTGCCAGCAGCACAGTGGGGTCCTTCTCTGGAAACACCATATATTTT
CDR3aa: CASSTVGSFSGNTIYF

d_gene: TRBD1
abundance: many
j_gene: TRBJ1-2
v_gene: TRBV20-1
CDR3nt: TGCAGTGCCCGGACAGGGACTTATGGCTACACCTTC
CDR3aa: CSARTGTYGYTF

d_gene: .
abundance: .
j_gene: TRBJ1-1
v_gene: TRBV2
CDR3nt: TGTGCCAGCAGGGTCGGGCGAGGTGAAGGGTTTGTAGCTTTCTTT
CDR3aa: CASRVGRGEGFVAFF

d_gene: .
abundance: .
j_gene: TRBJ1-2
v_gene: TRBV19
CDR3nt: TGTGCCAGTAGTATAAGTCAGTCCCCCTATGGCTACACCTTC
CDR3aa: CASSISQSPYGYTF

d_gene: .
abundance: many
j_gene: TRBJ2-1
v_gene: TRBV4-2
CDR3nt: TGTGCCAGCAGCCAAGATCCGGGGGCGGGAAATGAGCAGTTCTTC
CDR3aa: CASSQDPGAGNEQFF

d_gene: .
abundance: .
j_gene: TRBJ2-5
v_gene: TRBV7-3
CDR3nt: TGTGCCAGCAGGTTACTTGGGTCAGGGGAAGAGACCCAGTACTTC
CDR3aa: CASRLLGSGEETQYF

d_gene: TRBD2
abundance: .
j_gene: TRBJ2-3
v_gene: TRBV28
CDR3nt: TGTGCCAGCAGTTTCGATAGCCGACTAGCGGGAGGCACAGATACGCAGTATTTT
CDR3aa: CASSFDSRLAGGTDTQYF

d_gene: .
abundance: few
j_gene: TRBJ1-1
v_gene: TRBV19
CDR3nt: TGTGCCAGTAGCCATCGGACGGAAAACACTGAAGCTTTCTTT
CDR3aa: CASSHRTENTEAFF

d_gene: .
abundance: .
j_gene: TRBJ2-7
v_gene: TRBV7-2
CDR3nt: TGTGCCAGCAGCTTAGTCCTAGACACGCCCTACGAGCAGTACTTC
CDR3aa: CASSLVLDTPYEQYF

d_gene: .
abundance: many
j_gene: TRBJ2-5
v_gene: TRBV6-1
CDR3nt: TGTGCCAGCAGTGAAGCGCAGGGGACCCAAGAGACCCAGTACTTC
CDR3aa: CASSEAQGTQETQYF

d_gene: .
abundance: few
j_gene: TRBJ1-5
v_gene: TRBV20-1
CDR3nt: TGCAGTGCTAGAGAGGTGGGGTCGTTTCAGCCCCAGCATTTT
CDR3aa: CSAREVGSFQPQHF

d_gene: .
abundance: many
j_gene: TRBJ2-6
v_gene: TRBV10-3
CDR3nt: TGTGCCATCAGCCCCACTTATCTTACTGGGGCCAACGTCCTGACTTTC
CDR3aa: CAISPTYLTGANVLTF